This T cell receptor beta chain was captured by sequencing in a study of cytomegalovirus exposure and HLA in healthy donors (dated by TCRdb to between 2016 and 2019). About the investigation overall: An earlier analysis of some 500 of the donors reported 276 Gb of sequence data and around 120 million unique TCR beta sequences from 150 million to 200 million T cells. An early release that covered approximately 600 HLA-typed donors contained approximately 290 gigabases of sequencing data and about 93 million unique TCR sequences. The genetic ancestry cluster associated with self-reported Caucasian donors included over 65% of the 300 to 450 genotyped donors. The aim of the study was to test whether cataloging public T cell receptors could identify signatures of past pathogen exposure. The study profiled the T cell repertoires of 500 to 800 subjects by immunosequencing and related them to cytomegalovirus serostatus. In addition to the first cohort of 650 to 750 subjects, a separate validation cohort of over 90 different subjects was used. To predict cytomegalovirus infection status, the study combined high-throughput TCR immunosequencing, statistical association of individual TCRs with disease status, and machine learning. To study patterns of TCR occurrence, a later analysis re-analyzed previously published TCR beta repertoires from 500 to 850 donors and added high-resolution HLA genotyping. In the later analysis, no new phenotypic data were used to find candidate immune exposures; instead, reliance was placed on TCR beta sequences and their occurrence across donors. An earlier analysis of a few hundred of the donors applied high-throughput TCR beta sequencing to assess whether each TCR beta V gene segment acted as functional or pseudogenic. Donor age, sex, ethnicity and CMV serostatus were compiled together with the repertoire data. A later genetic analysis took genome-wide SNP genotypes for about 55% of the roughly 670 donors and used that subset as a discovery cohort. All discovery cohort repertoires had been generated on a single sequencing platform. Class I and class II HLA loci were covered by the typing at four-digit resolution. The number of donors typed differed by locus, with 629-630 for A, B, C, DRB1 and DQB1, over 500 for DQA1, 606 for DPA1, and over 400 for DPB1. Because of strong linkage in the cohort, roughly five DR-DQ haplotypes were treated as single units for association and clustering. Among about 400 genotyped donors of the cohort, an average of roughly 230,000 unique TCR beta nucleotide sequences was sequenced per donor, of which about 20% were non-productive. Study-wide findings and limitations: For the cohort, immune exposure information was limited to CMV serostatus. While some public TCRs were present in many individuals, most TCR sequences turned up only very rarely across donors. A group of highly shared sequence variants was considered likely to be a technical artifact of the sequencing pipeline. Correlated functional status among segregating V segments might reflect linkage disequilibrium, but an unknown experimental factor could not be ruled out. Three of the identified cytomegalovirus-associated TCR beta chains were confirmed in vitro to be specific for cytomegalovirus antigens. It was suggested by the authors that the approach could potentially be generalized to other disease states and immunological phenotypes. In a later analysis, TCR association rates were found to vary across HLA loci, with the most associated TCRs seen for DRB1 alleles and the fewest for HLA-C alleles. This cohort had only TCR beta chains sequenced, and the lack of alpha or paired-chain data limited which features could be detected. The 87-base-pair reads could not distinguish some IMGT-functional V segments, including TRBV6-2 and TRBV6-3, so those segments were excluded. An association between a missense DCLRE1C variant and V-gene and J-gene trimming of TCR beta chains was found in a later genetic analysis and replicated in an independent cohort. Specific HLA alleles were associated with more than 15,000 TCR beta sequences at a false discovery rate of 0.05 in a later analysis. Most CMV-associated TCR beta chains appeared to be HLA-restricted in a later analysis, and the HLA associations seemed to be driven largely by CMV exposure. A further reported finding was that TCR beta sequences accurately predicted the HLA-A and HLA-B alleles for most subjects in the first cohort. According to a later genetic analysis, donors in an Asian-associated ancestry cluster had fewer N-insertions in productive TCRs than the roughly 700-donor mean. The classifier was reported to diagnose cytomegalovirus status with high specificity and sensitivity in both the original cohort and the validation cohort. According to a later analysis, parvovirus B19, influenza, CMV and Epstein-Barr virus appeared linked to several top co-occurrence clusters. Because HLA typing was missing for some donors at each locus, association tests included only the typed subset. A later analysis found that HLA-associated TCR beta chains were more clonally expanded and had lower generation probabilities than equally common non-associated chains. Broadly in line with IMGT annotations, most TCR beta V segments showed up in productive rearrangements about 87% or about 30% of the time in an earlier analysis of 450 to 750 of the donors. Strong co-occurrence of HLA alleles, especially DR and DQ, made assigning TCR associations to individual alleles difficult. Because counts were too low, more than 15 rarely observed V segments, including chromosome 9 orphons, were left out of the earlier analysis of 500 to 750 of the donors. The presence/absence analyses assumed that sequencing depth was roughly uniform across donors, and that assumption may not be true. The study listed 164 TCR beta chains as associated with cytomegalovirus.

In its sample, this clone was seen once. There is no known antigen for this receptor. No per-base quality is available; no much larger clone lies one base away. The cohort consisted of approximately 690 healthy bone marrow donors. Cohort members were all nominally healthy when sampled, although unrecorded immune exposures were likely present. The donor was CMV seropositive and was included in the group of 300 or so seropositive cohort members. Each donor provided a peripheral blood sample, and peripheral blood mononuclear cells were used for TCR beta sequencing. Genomic DNA was extracted from the blood cell samples with the Qiagen DNeasy Blood Extraction Kit. Library prep was done by the immunoSEQ multiplex PCR assay. For the multiplex PCR, a mixture combining 60 forward primers for TCR Vbeta segments and 13 reverse primers for TCR Jbeta segments was used. Amplification of the CDR3 region of rearranged TCR beta genes was performed with a multiplex PCR assay on genomic DNA. Amplified TCR beta libraries were sequenced as 87-base-pair reads on the Illumina HiSeq System. On the authors' methods: A later analysis counted about 80 million unique TCR beta chains across the 666 repertoires, and 9.5 million to 11 million of these chains were shared by at least two donors. To remove PCR and sequencing errors, raw reads were error-corrected and collapsed into unique sequences using a nearest-neighbor algorithm that merged closely related sequences. To assign V, D and J gene segments, CDR3 sequences were aligned to IMGT reference sequences. Each retained sequence needed at least a six-nucleotide match to both a V gene segment and a J gene segment. A rearrangement counted as productive if the CDR3 had no stop codons and remained in frame with V and J, and every other rearrangement counted as non-productive. CDR3 was defined according to IMGT convention as the region running from the second conserved V-encoded cysteine to the conserved J-encoded phenylalanine. The earlier analysis of 500 to 600 of the donors excluded sequences that lacked an unambiguous match to a single V gene segment. In an earlier analysis of several hundred of the donors, V segments were called functional above 56.7% productive rearrangements and were called segregating when the between-donor standard deviation exceeded 5%. To diagnose cytomegalovirus status from the catalog of TCR beta chain sequences, a statistical classification framework was built. V and J gene assignment, in a later analysis, came from comparing TCR nucleotide sequences with IMGT/GENE-DB human TR gene sequences. Using the TCRdist pipeline, a later analysis assigned CDR3 sequences along with most-parsimonious VDJ recombination scenarios. In a later analysis, each TCR beta chain was defined by its CDR3 amino acid sequence together with its V-gene family, and reads without a unique V-gene family were excluded. A later analysis removed 500 to 650 highly shared, low-generation-probability nucleotide sequences to deal with suspected cross-contamination and a sequencing artifact. A later analysis calculated a clonal expansion index for each public chain from normalized within-repertoire ranks of inferred template counts. In a later analysis, generation probabilities were computed with a VDJ recombination model fitted to out-of-frame rearrangements, and the resulting probabilities were checked against IGoR. Hypergeometric tests were used in a later analysis to score TCR-TCR, TCR-HLA and TCR-CMV co-occurrence, with a repertoire-size bias correction applied to the TCR pairs. To estimate false discovery rates, a later analysis permuted the HLA or CMV assignments 20 times. A later analysis grouped co-occurring TCRs with DBSCAN, adding TCRdist sequence similarity when clustering within HLA-allele-positive subsets. Repertoires with fewer than 30,000 or more than 120,000 public chains, plus five repertoires with anomalous nucleotide sharing, were excluded from co-occurrence clustering. Drawn from immuneACCESS, this table holds only the in-frame rearrangements with V and J called that TCRdb kept. Clones are partly lost; checked studies trace under half to an unresolved V gene and leave the rest unexplained. The V and J calls and the clone size are those of that table, but D and trimming were determined from the DNA. Within this sample are more than 150,000 clones, with 75% to 85% of them counted one time only. Of the sample, around 2% is held by the ten largest clones.

The CDR3 sequence holds 13 residues, the cysteine and phenylalanine included. The kept DNA is CDR3 alone, 39 bases in frame from the first base. Sequences MDHEN (CDR1) and SYDVKM (CDR2) are obtained from the germline V gene. The trim is 6 bases for V and 0 bases for J, with a gap of 5 bases between the germline ends. Material: PBMCs. The source of this sequence is a woman aged 18-35 years in good health and CMV-seropositive. The rearranged chain carries TRBV28 and TRBJ2-2, with no D gene named confidently. The DNA sequence is as follows: TGTGCCAGCAGAATAACGAACACCGGGGAGCTGTTTTTT. This gives the protein CASRITNTGELFF.